The 3 T cell receptor beta chains below were found in one sample sequenced in a study of CD8+CD57+ T cells in acquired aplastic anemia. Genomic DNA served as template for TCR beta VDJ and CDR3 profiling. Via MiXCR, TCRdb re-called the reads, giving one row per CDR3 protein. Of about 200,000 distinct CDR3 sequences in the sample, approximately 65% were seen once. Sequencing involved patients with CD8+CD57+ cell expansion previously shown by flow cytometry. The sequenced sample was sorted CD4+, CD8+, or CD8+CD57+ T cells (not recorded which) from PBMCs. These receptor sequences come from a human donor with aplastic anemia.

The V gene is TRBV20-1, the J gene TRBJ1-5, with a possible D match to TRBD1 (6 bases). The CDR3 runs to 17 residues. CDR1 DFQATT and CDR2 SNEGSKA come from the germline V gene (reference sequence). Deletions cut 4 bases from V and 0 bases from J, with 19 bases between. For the CDR3, the DNA is TGCAGTGCTAACAAACGTCAAGGACAGCTTAGCAATCAGCCCCAGCATTTT. Amino acids: CSANKRQGQLSNQPQHF.

This clonotype was seen a few times. V and J are TRBV12-3 or TRBV12-4 and TRBJ2-2, with D hard to call. V lost 6 bases and J 4 bases, leaving 6 bases between the germline ends. This CDR3 has 12 amino acids. The chain's CDR3 is CASSQSTGELFF. The CDR3 nucleotides read TGTGCCAGCAGCCAGTCCACCGGGGAGCTGTTTTTT.

As regards this clonotype: No DNA is shown, since the ends of the CDR3 on it are uncertain; the CDR3 is the one TCRdb lists. This chain uses TRBV7-2 with TRBJ2-5; the table assigns TRBD1, which was not confirmed against the DNA. From its first to its last residue, the CDR3 has 21 amino acids. Germline lookup yields CDR1 SGHTA and CDR2 FQGNSA. This CDR3 is CASSYGQGGSPLHFGNGTQYF.